This T cell receptor beta chain was captured in a study of regulatory T cells in long-lasting Graves disease. Building the TCR beta libraries relied on iRepertoire HTBI primers, and CDR3 regions underwent Arm-PCR. Each CDR3 protein is one row after TCRdb ran MiXCR on the multiplex PCR reads. The sample includes 500,000 to 700,000 distinct CDR3 sequences, roughly 15% of them seen just once. A remark on this clonotype: The antigen is undetermined. A much larger clone differs by one base, so this may be a read error.

This sample's time point: newly diagnosed GD, antithyroid drugs for less than 3 months. Researchers made the TCR library from RNA that was extracted from PBMCs. Germline V gene sequence: CDR1 MNHNS, CDR2 SASEGT. The CDR3 totals 15 residues. Study-level results: Among samples with persistent disease, TRBV28, TRBJ1-2 and TRBJ2-5 were favored.

This same sample was also part of a study on T cells in Graves' hyperthyroidism and ophthalmopathy. Per that study: The diagnoses drew upon clinical symptoms, serum thyroxine and TRAb, thyroid ultrasound and orbital computed tomography. HTBI primers were used for first-round RT-PCR of the TCR CDR3.

The chain employs TRBV6-1 and TRBJ2-4; 7 bases align to TRBD1. The end of the DNA is better explained by TRBJ2-5, so the J call may be wrong. This receptor was identified in a woman aged 25 to 39 with Graves disease. The sample in question was peripheral blood mononuclear cells (PBMCs), obtained at new diagnosis, from a patient treated with antithyroid drugs. The CDR3 nucleotides read TGTGCCAGCAGAACTACCGGGACAGTTCAAGGGACCCAGTACTTC. The encoded protein is CASRTTGTVQGTQYF.